This TCR beta chain comes out of a study of cytomegalovirus exposure and HLA in healthy donors. Broader study findings: The authors enumerated over 150 TCR beta chains as linked to cytomegalovirus.

As for this clone: Its antigen remains unidentified. Additional DNA sequences in this sample encode the identical CDR3.

The germline V gene has CDR1 ENHRY and CDR2 SYGVKD. Trimming removed 0 bases from V and 6 bases from J, with 6 bases in between. The CDR3 sequence is 13 residues long. PCR primers comprised 60 Vbeta and 13 Jbeta primers. Generated by immunoSEQ multiplex PCR, the TCRdb table keeps only in-frame clones and is missing some. The sample shows 140,000 or so clones, around 78% of them seen only once. The gene calls are TRBV10-3 and TRBJ1-5; no definite D call. The sequencing input was PBMCs. The sequence derives from a woman in her late teens or twenties in good health and CMV-seropositive. The CDR3 spells CAISESTGQPQHF. Here the CDR3 DNA reads TGTGCCATCAGTGAGTCGACGGGTCAGCCCCAGCATTTT.